The rows below give T cell receptor beta chains drawn from one sample of a study of OX40 agonist ivuxolimab in advanced cancers. Sequencing used immunoSEQ multiplex PCR; TCRdb keeps in-frame clones, though not all of them. Among 80,000 to 100,000 clones listed, less than 95% were seen once. Source: CD4+ or CD8+ T cells sorted from blood, taken in a trial of the OX40 agonist ivuxolimab. Source of these receptors: an adult with an advanced solid tumor such as melanoma, head and neck, liver or kidney cancer. CDR3s include the opening cysteine and the closing phenylalanine or tryptophan. Each record gives: D gene, J gene, V gene, clone size, CDR3 protein, CDR3 DNA. The D gene is left open where the match is weak. Some rows have no size entry. The others give once, few or many, or a class for an expanded clone.

d_gene: TRBD2; j_gene: TRBJ2-7; v_gene: TRBV7-2; abundance: NA; CDR3aa: CASSLGSSGASYEQYF; CDR3nt: TGTGCCAGCAGCTTAGGGTCTAGCGGGGCCTCCTACGAGCAGTACTTC
d_gene: NA; j_gene: TRBJ1-1; v_gene: TRBV6-4; abundance: NA; CDR3aa: CASRPESGVGGTEAFF; CDR3nt: TGTGCCAGCAGGCCCGAGTCAGGGGTTGGGGGCACTGAAGCTTTCTTT
d_gene: NA; j_gene: TRBJ2-7; v_gene: TRBV2; abundance: NA; CDR3aa: CASSVDGSSYEQYF; CDR3nt: TGTGCCAGCAGTGTGGACGGGAGCTCCTACGAGCAGTACTTC
d_gene: NA; j_gene: TRBJ1-1; v_gene: TRBV6-5; abundance: NA; CDR3aa: CASRMGRLNTEAFF; CDR3nt: TGTGCCAGCAGGATGGGACGGTTGAACACTGAAGCTTTCTTT
d_gene: TRBD1; j_gene: TRBJ1-2; v_gene: TRBV6-5; abundance: NA; CDR3aa: CASSYGQGGDYGYTF; CDR3nt: TGTGCCAGCAGTTACGGACAGGGAGGGGACTATGGCTACACCTTC
d_gene: NA; j_gene: TRBJ2-7; v_gene: TRBV6-5; abundance: NA; CDR3aa: CASSYSWGSTYEQYF; CDR3nt: TGTGCCAGCAGTTACTCGTGGGGAAGCACCTACGAGCAGTACTTC
d_gene: NA; j_gene: TRBJ2-5; v_gene: TRBV5-1; abundance: NA; CDR3aa: CASSRQRGETQYF; CDR3nt: TGCGCCAGCAGCCGCCAGAGGGGGGAGACCCAGTACTTC
d_gene: NA; j_gene: TRBJ1-2; v_gene: TRBV21-1; abundance: NA; CDR3aa: CASTVGWNYGYTF; CDR3nt: TGTGCCAGCACCGTAGGGTGGAACTATGGCTACACCTTC
d_gene: TRBD1; j_gene: TRBJ2-1; v_gene: TRBV29-1; abundance: NA; CDR3aa: CSVSTGVQLF; CDR3nt: TGCAGCGTCTCAACAGGGGTTCAGCTCTTC
d_gene: NA; j_gene: TRBJ1-5; v_gene: TRBV19; abundance: NA; CDR3aa: CASSTPSGVSRTQHF; CDR3nt: TGTGCCAGTAGTACTCCGTCGGGAGTGTCTCGGACCCAGCATTTT
d_gene: NA; j_gene: TRBJ1-2; v_gene: TRBV19; abundance: once; CDR3aa: CASSIEGANYGYTF; CDR3nt: TGTGCCAGTAGTATAGAGGGGGCCAACTATGGCTACACCTTC
d_gene: TRBD2; j_gene: TRBJ2-7; v_gene: TRBV9; abundance: NA; CDR3aa: CASSVASGRFYEQYF; CDR3nt: TGTGCCAGCAGCGTAGCTAGCGGGAGATTCTACGAGCAGTACTTC
d_gene: NA; j_gene: TRBJ1-5; v_gene: TRBV19; abundance: NA; CDR3aa: CASSMTVTNQPQHF; CDR3nt: TGTGCCAGTAGTATGACAGTTACTAATCAGCCCCAGCATTTT
d_gene: NA; j_gene: TRBJ2-7; v_gene: TRBV18; abundance: NA; CDR3aa: CASSPQAGHSYEQYF; CDR3nt: TGTGCCAGCTCACCACAAGCGGGCCATTCCTACGAGCAGTACTTC
d_gene: NA; j_gene: TRBJ2-6; v_gene: TRBV11-2; abundance: NA; CDR3aa: CASSSIPSSSGANVLTF; CDR3nt: TGTGCCAGCAGCTCAATCCCCTCCAGCTCTGGGGCCAACGTCCTGACTTTC
d_gene: TRBD1; j_gene: TRBJ1-1; v_gene: TRBV5-1; abundance: NA; CDR3aa: CASRYGDRLNTEAFF; CDR3nt: TGCGCCAGCAGGTACGGGGACAGACTCAACACTGAAGCTTTCTTT
d_gene: NA; j_gene: TRBJ2-3; v_gene: TRBV10-3; abundance: NA; CDR3aa: CAISEIKGGGPSTDTQYF; CDR3nt: TGTGCCATCAGTGAGATAAAAGGGGGGGGCCCTAGCACAGATACGCAGTATTTT
d_gene: NA; j_gene: TRBJ2-1; v_gene: TRBV4-2; abundance: NA; CDR3aa: CASSPGPYLEQFF; CDR3nt: TGTGCCAGCAGCCCCGGTCCGTACCTTGAGCAGTTCTTC
d_gene: NA; j_gene: TRBJ1-1; v_gene: TRBV5-6; abundance: NA; CDR3aa: CASSSPGGEGTEAFF; CDR3nt: TGTGCCAGCAGCTCCCCGGGGGGGGAAGGAACTGAAGCTTTCTTT
d_gene: NA; j_gene: TRBJ2-7; v_gene: TRBV10-1; abundance: NA; CDR3aa: CASSESNGYEQYF; CDR3nt: TGCGCCAGCAGTGAGTCAAACGGCTACGAGCAGTACTTC
d_gene: TRBD2; j_gene: TRBJ2-2; v_gene: TRBV5-8; abundance: NA; CDR3aa: CASSSGGPNTGELFF; CDR3nt: TGTGCCAGCAGCTCGGGGGGGCCGAACACCGGGGAGCTGTTTTTT
d_gene: TRBD2; j_gene: TRBJ2-1; v_gene: TRBV28; abundance: NA; CDR3aa: CASSPHQGTSRLREQFF; CDR3nt: TGTGCCAGCAGTCCACACCAGGGGACTAGTAGGCTACGTGAGCAGTTCTTC
d_gene: NA; j_gene: TRBJ1-5; v_gene: TRBV4-1; abundance: few; CDR3aa: CASSQLGRVDQPQHF; CDR3nt: TGCGCCAGCAGCCAATTGGGCAGGGTTGATCAGCCCCAGCATTTT
d_gene: NA; j_gene: TRBJ2-3; v_gene: TRBV10-1; abundance: NA; CDR3aa: CASSEPASTDTQYF; CDR3nt: TGCGCCAGCAGCGAGCCGGCGAGCACAGATACGCAGTATTTT
d_gene: NA; j_gene: TRBJ2-2; v_gene: TRBV5-4; abundance: NA; CDR3aa: CASSQGHANTGELFF; CDR3nt: TGTGCCAGCAGCCAGGGACATGCGAACACCGGGGAGCTGTTTTTT
d_gene: NA; j_gene: TRBJ2-7; v_gene: TRBV19; abundance: once; CDR3aa: CASSIGRGKGTYEQYF; CDR3nt: TGTGCCAGTAGTATAGGTCGGGGAAAGGGGACCTACGAGCAGTACTTC
d_gene: NA; j_gene: TRBJ2-7; v_gene: TRBV28; abundance: NA; CDR3aa: CASSSLVGEQYF; CDR3nt: TGTGCCAGCAGTTCTCTCGTGGGGGAGCAGTACTTC
d_gene: NA; j_gene: TRBJ2-2; v_gene: TRBV7-2; abundance: once; CDR3aa: CASSSVQGGRTGELFF; CDR3nt: TGTGCCAGCAGCTCGGTGCAGGGGGGGCGCACCGGGGAGCTGTTTTTT